The 17 T cell receptor beta chains presented below share a single source sample, sequenced in a study of blood T cell repertoires in COVID-19. The data were produced by immunoSEQ multiplex PCR, yet TCRdb's version contains in-frame clones alone and is incomplete. The data show more than 450,000 clones, 87% seen once. The specimen was PBMCs or T cells enriched from blood (not recorded which). These receptors all stem from a woman between 18 and 29 years old who had recovered from COVID-19.

This chain uses TRBV5-1 with TRBJ1-4, with D possibly being TRBD1 (6 bases). This CDR3 has 14 amino acids. V gave up 2 bases and J gave up 5 bases, with 10 bases separating them. CDR1 is SGHRS, CDR2 YFSETQ, per germline. The CDR3 bases are TGCGCCAGCAGCTTTGGGGGCGGGAATGAAAAACTGTTTTTT. Translated: CASSFGGGNEKLFF.

The V call is TRBV7-8, the J call TRBJ2-2, with TRBD2 matching over 7 bases. The CDR3 runs 18 residues. The V gene end was trimmed by 1 base and the J gene end by 2 bases; junction bases not matched to a gene: 10. Per germline, CDR1 SGHVS and CDR2 FQNEAQ. In DNA, the CDR3 is TGTGCCAGCAGCTTAGGTCCAGCGGGGTTTTTAAACACCGGGGAGCTGTTTTTT. It specifies CASSLGPAGFLNTGELFF. The full variable domain, completed using reference TRBV7-8 and TRBJ2-2, is GAGVSQSPRYKVAKRGQDVALRCDPISGHVSLFWYQQALGQGPEFLTYFQNEAQLDKSGLPSDRFFAERPEGSVSTLKIQRTQQEDSAVYLCASSLGPAGFLNTGELFFGEGSRLTVL.

The V and J genes are TRBV7-9 and TRBJ2-7; 11 nucleotides align to TRBD2. The CDR3 runs to 16 residues. Germline-derived CDR1 and CDR2 are SEHNR and FQNEAQ (reference sequence). V shed 4 bases and J 4 bases; nucleotides not matched to a gene: 9. The CDR3 spells CASSSLPLAGVYEQYF. The CDR3 coding sequence is TGTGCCAGCAGCTCCCTACCACTAGCGGGGGTGTACGAGCAGTACTTC.

The V and J genes are TRBV11-3 and TRBJ2-6, with D uncertain. The CDR3 covers 13 residues. Germline loops: CDR1 SGHNT, CDR2 YENEEA. The V gene lost 5 bases and the J gene lost 4 bases, with 6 bases spanning the gap. CDR3 in DNA: TGTGCCAGCAGCCCTATAGGGGCCAACGTCCTGACTTTC. Translated, it gives CASSPIGANVLTF.

This chain uses TRBV5-4 with TRBJ1-1, with a tentative D call TRBD1 (5 bases). The CDR3 contains 14 residues. V lost 4 bases, J lost 1 base, and 11 bases lay in between. Germline CDR1 SGHNT, CDR2 YYREEE (reference sequence). CDR3 residues: CASSPPDRNTEAFF. The CDR3, as DNA: TGTGCCAGCAGCCCCCCTGACAGGAACACTGAAGCTTTCTTT. The variable domain in full, with the rest retrieved from reference TRBV5-4 and TRBJ1-1, is ETGVTQSPTHLIKTRGQQVTLRCSSQSGHNTVSWYQQALGQGPQFIFQYYREEENGRGNFPPRFSGLQFPNYSSELNVNALELDDSALYLCASSPPDRNTEAFFGQGTRLTVV.

The chain recombines TRBV7-3 with TRBJ1-1; possibly TRBD1 for D (6 bases). The ends were cut back, 9 bases at V and 0 bases at J, with 11 bases in the middle. CDR3 length: 13 amino acids. The germline V gene has CDR1 SGHTA and CDR2 FQGTGA. CDR3 amino acids: CASGRGVNTEAFF. The CDR3 DNA reads TGTGCCAGTGGCAGGGGAGTGAACACTGAAGCTTTCTTT.

The chain is built from TRBV20-1 and TRBJ1-1; 9 bases are shared with TRBD1. The CDR3 is 11 amino acids. Germline lookup yields CDR1 DFQATT and CDR2 SNEGSKA (reference sequence). In DNA, the CDR3 is TGCAGGACAGGGGGTAACACTGAAGCTTTCTTT. Its translation is CRTGGNTEAFF.

The chain recombines TRBV5-1 with TRBJ2-2, with D maybe TRBD2 (6 bases). Germline assignment: CDR1 SGHRS and CDR2 YFSETQ. The CDR3 contains 16 residues. V was shortened by 1 base and J by 1 base, with 11 bases between the two germline ends. The CDR3 DNA sequence: TGCGCCAGCAGCTTGTACGGGACTTTGAACACCGGGGAGCTGTTTTTT. Protein product: CASSLYGTLNTGELFF.

The V and J genes are TRBV5-1 and TRBJ1-2; perhaps TRBD1 as D (6 bases). CDR1 is SGHRS, CDR2 YFSETQ, per germline. V shed 0 bases and J shed 8 bases, with 14 bases lying between them. The CDR3 is made up of 14 amino acids. The CDR3 nucleotides read TGCGCCAGCAGCTTGGGGACAGTAAACTTAGGCTACACCTTC. Amino acids: CASSLGTVNLGYTF. Supplemented by reference TRBV5-1 and TRBJ1-2, the full variable domain reads KAGVTQTPRYLIKTRGQQVTLSCSPISGHRSVSWYQQTPGQGLQFLFEYFSETQRNKGNFPGRFSGRQFSNSRSEMNVSTLELGDSALYLCASSLGTVNLGYTFGSGTRLTVV.

About this clone itself: This specimen includes other DNA sequences encoding the same CDR3. V is TRBV5-1 and J is TRBJ2-1, with 11 positions matching TRBD2. With 3 bases clipped from V and 4 bases from J, the junction kept 6 bases outside the gene matches. Germline CDR1 reads SGHRS; CDR2 reads YFSETQ. This CDR3 has 16 amino acids. The CDR3 DNA sequence: TGCGCCAGCAGCTCCCGATTAGCGGGGGGGTACAATGAGCAGTTCTTC. It is translated as CASSSRLAGGYNEQFF.

V is TRBV27 and J is TRBJ1-1, with D unresolved. The CDR3 is 14 amino acids. The germline CDR1 and CDR2 sequences are MNHEY and SMNVEV (reference sequence). Trimming removed 7 bases from V and 0 bases from J, with 12 bases in between. DNA for the CDR3: TGTGCCAGCAAAGCCATGACAATGAACACTGAAGCTTTCTTT. Encoded protein: CASKAMTMNTEAFF.

J is TRBJ2-5 and V is TRBV7-9; D is perhaps TRBD2 (5 bases). Germline CDR1 and CDR2: SEHNR and FQNEAQ (reference sequence). The CDR3 has 17 residues. Trimming took 4 bases from V and 1 from J, leaving 19 bases between them. The CDR3 DNA is TGTGCCAGCAGCTCCCGAACCCACCGGGATCCCCAAGAGACCCAGTACTTC. The encoded protein is CASSSRTHRDPQETQYF.

The V and J genes are TRBV9 and TRBJ2-3; D is possibly TRBD1 (6 bases). The V gene lost 2 bases and the J gene lost 5 bases, with 6 bases spanning the gap. Germline lookup yields CDR1 SGDLS and CDR2 YYNGEE. The CDR3 length is 12 residues. The CDR3 protein is CASSVRGDTQYF. The DNA of the CDR3 is TGTGCCAGCAGCGTCAGGGGAGATACGCAGTATTTT. The whole variable domain, remainder taken from reference TRBV9 and TRBJ2-3, is DSGVTQTPKHLITATGQRVTLRCSPRSGDLSVYWYQQSLDQGLQFLIQYYNGEERAKGNILERFSAQQFPDLHSELNLSSLELGDSALYFCASSVRGDTQYFGPGTRLTVL.

The V call is TRBV7-2, the J call TRBJ1-5, with 9 bases aligning to TRBD1. CDR3 length: 14 residues. CDR1 and CDR2 from the germline V gene are SGHTA and FQGNSA. V was pared by 4 bases and J by 5 bases, with 3 bases of the junction left unmatched. The CDR3 loop is CASSSGQGYQPQHF. DNA of the CDR3: TGTGCCAGCAGCTCGGGACAGGGCTATCAGCCCCAGCATTTT.

There are a few counts of this clone. The rearrangement links TRBV19 to TRBJ1-6, with TRBD1 as a possible D gene (5 bases). The CDR3 sequence is 17 residues long. The germline CDR1 and CDR2 sequences are LNHDA and SQIVND (reference sequence). V was shortened by 2 bases and J by 9 bases, with 20 bases between the two germline ends. Here the CDR3 DNA reads TGTGCCAGTAGTATATACCCCGGACGGGGGATGAGTTCACCCCTCCACTTT. As protein: CASSIYPGRGMSSPLHF.

The CDR3: CTSSLRTSGGPEQFF. Written as DNA, the CDR3 is TGCACCAGCAGCCTGCGGACTAGCGGGGGGCCGGAGCAGTTCTTC. The chain employs TRBV1 and TRBJ2-1; the table calls TRBD2, which could not be checked here. TRBV1 is described as a pseudogene. The CDR3 runs 15 residues.

The CDR3 loop reads CASSPTGVRDTEAFF. Written as DNA, the CDR3 is TGTGCCAGCAGTCCCACAGGGGTGAGGGACACTGAAGCTTTCTTT. V is TRBV27 and J is TRBJ1-1, with TRBD1 matching over 7 bases. This CDR3 is 15 amino acids long. Trimming removed 5 bases from V and 3 bases from J; junction bases left unmatched: 9. The V gene's germline CDR1 is MNHEY and CDR2 SMNVEV (reference sequence).